This TCR beta chain came from a study of CD8 T cells in ankylosing spondylitis. Points from the study as a whole: Roughly eight highly homologous variants made up a TCR beta motif that seemed to typify ankylosing spondylitis blood. Enrichment of disease-linked clones was reportedly significant in matched ankylosing spondylitis synovial fluid.

Trimming at V came to 5 bases and at J to 5 bases, leaving 8 bases not matched to a gene. Germline V CDR1 and CDR2: SGHVS, FQNEAQ. This CDR3 has 15 residues. A remark on this clonotype: Its antigen is not known.

Generation of TCR beta libraries employed quantitative 5'-RACE incorporating molecular barcodes. TCRdb redid the calling of the 5' RACE reads with MiXCR, one entry per CDR3 protein. The sample has about 800,000 distinct CDR3 sequences, roughly 12% seen once; the top ten hold 0.51%. Sequences were obtained from blood, either unsorted or a sorted T cell fraction (not recorded which). The chain carries TRBV7-8 and TRBJ2-2, with TRBD1 identical over 7 bases. The clonotype originates from a male donor with ankylosing spondylitis. The DNA for the CDR3 is TGTGCCAGCAGCCTCGACAGGGACCGGACCGGGGAGCTGTTTTTT. This sequence encodes CASSLDRDRTGELFF.